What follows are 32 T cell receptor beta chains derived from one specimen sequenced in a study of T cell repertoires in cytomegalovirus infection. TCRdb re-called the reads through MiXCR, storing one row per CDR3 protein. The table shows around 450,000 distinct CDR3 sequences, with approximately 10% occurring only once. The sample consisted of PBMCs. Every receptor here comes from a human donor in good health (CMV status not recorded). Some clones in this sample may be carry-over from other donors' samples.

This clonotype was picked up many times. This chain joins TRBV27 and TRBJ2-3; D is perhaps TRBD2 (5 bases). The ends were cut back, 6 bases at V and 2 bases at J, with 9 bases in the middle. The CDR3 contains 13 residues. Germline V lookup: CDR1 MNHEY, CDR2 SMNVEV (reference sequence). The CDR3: CASSGLPTDTQYF. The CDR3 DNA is TGTGCCAGCAGCGGACTGCCCACAGATACGCAGTATTTT.

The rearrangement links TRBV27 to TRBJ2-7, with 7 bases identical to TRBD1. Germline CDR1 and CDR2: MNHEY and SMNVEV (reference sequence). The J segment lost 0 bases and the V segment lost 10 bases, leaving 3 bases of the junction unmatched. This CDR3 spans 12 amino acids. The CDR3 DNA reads TGTGCCACCGGGGACAGCTCCTACGAGCAGTACTTC. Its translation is CATGDSSYEQYF.

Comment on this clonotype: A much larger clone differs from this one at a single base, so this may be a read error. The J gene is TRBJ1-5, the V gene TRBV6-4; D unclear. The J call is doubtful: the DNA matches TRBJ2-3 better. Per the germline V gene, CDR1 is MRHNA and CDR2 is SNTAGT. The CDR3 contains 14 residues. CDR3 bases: TGTGCCAGCAGTCGAGTTTTTGGGGATCAGCCCCAGTATTTT. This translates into CASSRVFGDQPQYF.

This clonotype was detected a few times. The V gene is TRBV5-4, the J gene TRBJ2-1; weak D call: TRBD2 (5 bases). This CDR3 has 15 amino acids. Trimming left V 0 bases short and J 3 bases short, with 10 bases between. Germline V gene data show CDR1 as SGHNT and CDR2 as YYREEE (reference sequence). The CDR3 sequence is CASSLASSGYNEQFF. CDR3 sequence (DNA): TGTGCCAGCAGCTTGGCCTCCAGCGGCTACAATGAGCAGTTCTTC.

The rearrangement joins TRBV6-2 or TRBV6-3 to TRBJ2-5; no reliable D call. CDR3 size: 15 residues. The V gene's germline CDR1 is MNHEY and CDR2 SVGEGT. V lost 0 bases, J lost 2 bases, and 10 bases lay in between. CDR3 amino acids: CASSYSRRIQETQYF. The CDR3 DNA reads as TGTGCCAGCAGTTACTCGAGACGGATACAAGAGACCCAGTACTTC.

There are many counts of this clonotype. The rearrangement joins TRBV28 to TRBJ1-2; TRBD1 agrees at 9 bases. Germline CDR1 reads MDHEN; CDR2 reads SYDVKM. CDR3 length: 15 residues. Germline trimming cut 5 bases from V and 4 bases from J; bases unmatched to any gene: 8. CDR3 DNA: TGTGCCAGCAGTAGGGGACAGGGTAACACCTATGGCTACACCTTC. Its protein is CASSRGQGNTYGYTF.

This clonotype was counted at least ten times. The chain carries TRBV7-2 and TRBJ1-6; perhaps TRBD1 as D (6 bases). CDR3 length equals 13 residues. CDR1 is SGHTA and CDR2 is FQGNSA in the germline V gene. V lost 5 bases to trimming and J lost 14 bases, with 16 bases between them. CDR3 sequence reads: CASSGFRDISLHF. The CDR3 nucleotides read TGTGCCAGCAGCGGTTTCCGGGACATCTCCCTCCACTTT.

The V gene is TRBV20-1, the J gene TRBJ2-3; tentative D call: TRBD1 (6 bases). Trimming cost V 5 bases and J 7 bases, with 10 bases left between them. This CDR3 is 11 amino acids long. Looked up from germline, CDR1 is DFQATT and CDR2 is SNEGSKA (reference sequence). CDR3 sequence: CSAVQGNTQYF. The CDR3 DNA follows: TGCAGTGCTGTACAGGGCAATACGCAGTATTTT.

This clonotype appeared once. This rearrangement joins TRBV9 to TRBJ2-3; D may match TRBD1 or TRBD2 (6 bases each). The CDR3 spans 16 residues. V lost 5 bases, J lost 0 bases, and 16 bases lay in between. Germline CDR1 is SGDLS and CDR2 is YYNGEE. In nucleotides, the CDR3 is TGTGCCAGCAGTCGTAGGGGGGAAGCTAGCACAGATACGCAGTATTTT. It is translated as CASSRRGEASTDTQYF. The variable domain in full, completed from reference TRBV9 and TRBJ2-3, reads DSGVTQTPKHLITATGQRVTLRCSPRSGDLSVYWYQQSLDQGLQFLIQYYNGEERAKGNILERFSAQQFPDLHSELNLSSLELGDSALYFCASSRRGEASTDTQYFGPGTRLTVL.

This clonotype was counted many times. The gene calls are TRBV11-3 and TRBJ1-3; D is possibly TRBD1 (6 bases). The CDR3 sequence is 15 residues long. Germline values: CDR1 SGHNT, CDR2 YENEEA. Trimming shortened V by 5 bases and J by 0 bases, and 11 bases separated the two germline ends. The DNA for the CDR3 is TGTGCCAGCAGCCCTCAGGGGTCCTCTGGAAACACCATATATTTT. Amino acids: CASSPQGSSGNTIYF.

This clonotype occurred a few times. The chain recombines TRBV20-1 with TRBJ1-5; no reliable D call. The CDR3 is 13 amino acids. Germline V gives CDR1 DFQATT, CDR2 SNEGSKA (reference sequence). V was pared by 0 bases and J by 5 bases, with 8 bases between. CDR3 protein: CSARDWADQPQHF. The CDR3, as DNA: TGCAGTGCTAGAGATTGGGCGGATCAGCCCCAGCATTTT.

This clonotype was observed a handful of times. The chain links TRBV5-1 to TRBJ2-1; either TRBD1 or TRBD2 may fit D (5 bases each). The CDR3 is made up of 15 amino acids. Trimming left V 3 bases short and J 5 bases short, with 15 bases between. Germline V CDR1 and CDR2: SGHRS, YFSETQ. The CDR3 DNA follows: TGCGCCAGCAGCTGGGGACCTCCCCAGGACAATGAGCAGTTCTTC. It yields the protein CASSWGPPQDNEQFF.

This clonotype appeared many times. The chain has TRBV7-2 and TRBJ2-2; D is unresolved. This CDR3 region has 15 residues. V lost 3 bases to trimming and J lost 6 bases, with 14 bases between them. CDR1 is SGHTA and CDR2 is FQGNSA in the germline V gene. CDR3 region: CASSFFLLQAGELFF. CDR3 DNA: TGTGCCAGCAGCTTTTTTTTGCTCCAGGCCGGGGAGCTGTTTTTT.

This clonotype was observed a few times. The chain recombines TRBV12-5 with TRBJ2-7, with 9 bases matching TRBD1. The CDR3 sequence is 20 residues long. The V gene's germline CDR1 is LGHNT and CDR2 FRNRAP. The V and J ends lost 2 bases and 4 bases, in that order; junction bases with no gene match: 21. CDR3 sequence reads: CASGLKYPFGRDRDTYEQYF. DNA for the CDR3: TGTGCTAGTGGTTTGAAATACCCTTTTGGGCGGGACAGGGATACGTACGAGCAGTACTTC.

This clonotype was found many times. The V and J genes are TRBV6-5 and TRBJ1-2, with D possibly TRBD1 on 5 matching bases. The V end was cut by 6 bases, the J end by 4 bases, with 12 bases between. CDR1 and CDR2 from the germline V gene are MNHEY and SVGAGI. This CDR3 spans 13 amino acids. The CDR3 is CASSFGTTYGYTF. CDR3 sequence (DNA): TGTGCCAGCAGCTTCGGGACCACCTATGGCTACACCTTC.

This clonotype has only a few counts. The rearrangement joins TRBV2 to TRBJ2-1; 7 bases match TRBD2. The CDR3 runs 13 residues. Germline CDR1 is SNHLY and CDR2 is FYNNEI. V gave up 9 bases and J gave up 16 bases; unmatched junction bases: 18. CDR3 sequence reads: CARRLAEPGGPFF. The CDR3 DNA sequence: TGTGCCAGACGGCTAGCGGAGCCCGGCGGTCCCTTCTTC.

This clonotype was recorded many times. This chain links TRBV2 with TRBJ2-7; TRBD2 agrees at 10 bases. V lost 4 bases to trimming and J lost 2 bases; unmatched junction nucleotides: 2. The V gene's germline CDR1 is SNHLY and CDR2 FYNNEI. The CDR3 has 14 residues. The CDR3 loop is CASSGTSGTYEQYF. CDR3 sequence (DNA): TGTGCCAGCAGTGGGACTAGCGGAACCTACGAGCAGTACTTC.

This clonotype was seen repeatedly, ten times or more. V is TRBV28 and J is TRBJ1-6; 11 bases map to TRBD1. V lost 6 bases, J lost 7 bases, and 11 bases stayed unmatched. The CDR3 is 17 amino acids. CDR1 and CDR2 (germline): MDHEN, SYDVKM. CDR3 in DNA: TGTGCCAGCAGAGACTCAGACCGGGACAGGGGGAATTCACCCCTCCACTTT. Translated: CASRDSDRDRGNSPLHF.

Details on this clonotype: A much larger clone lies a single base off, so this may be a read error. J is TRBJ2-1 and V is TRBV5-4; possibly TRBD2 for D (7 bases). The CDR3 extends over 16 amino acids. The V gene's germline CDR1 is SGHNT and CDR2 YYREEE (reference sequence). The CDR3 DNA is TGTGCCAACAGCTCCGAGGGGGGGGCTAATTGGGGTGAGCAGTTCTTC. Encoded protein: CANSSEGGANWGEQFF.

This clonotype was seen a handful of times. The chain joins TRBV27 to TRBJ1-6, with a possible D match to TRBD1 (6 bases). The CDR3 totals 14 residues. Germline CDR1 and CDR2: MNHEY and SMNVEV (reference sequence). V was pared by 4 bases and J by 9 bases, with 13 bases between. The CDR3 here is CASSSTGFSSPLHF. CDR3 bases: TGTGCCAGCAGTTCCACAGGGTTCTCTTCACCCCTCCACTTT.

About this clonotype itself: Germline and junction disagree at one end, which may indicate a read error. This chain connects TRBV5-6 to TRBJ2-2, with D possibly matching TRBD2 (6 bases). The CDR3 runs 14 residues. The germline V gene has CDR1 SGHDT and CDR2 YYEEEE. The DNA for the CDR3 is TGTGCCAGCAGCTTGGATCTGGGTGGCGGGGAGCTGCTTTTT. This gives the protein CASSLDLGGGELLF.

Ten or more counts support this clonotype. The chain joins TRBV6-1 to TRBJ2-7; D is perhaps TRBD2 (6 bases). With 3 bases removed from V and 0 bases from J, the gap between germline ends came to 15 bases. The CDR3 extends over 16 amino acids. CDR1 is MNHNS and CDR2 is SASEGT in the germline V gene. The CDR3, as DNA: TGTGCCAGCAGTGATGATCTGTTCGGGAGCTCCTACGAGCAGTACTTC. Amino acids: CASSDDLFGSSYEQYF.

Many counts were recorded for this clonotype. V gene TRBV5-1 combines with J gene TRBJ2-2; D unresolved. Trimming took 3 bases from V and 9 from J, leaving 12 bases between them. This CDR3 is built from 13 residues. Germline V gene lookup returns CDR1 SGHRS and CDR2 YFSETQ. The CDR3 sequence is CASSSDIPRELFF. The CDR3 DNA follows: TGCGCCAGCAGCTCCGACATCCCCCGGGAGCTGTTTTTT. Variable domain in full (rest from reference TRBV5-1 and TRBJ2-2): KAGVTQTPRYLIKTRGQQVTLSCSPISGHRSVSWYQQTPGQGLQFLFEYFSETQRNKGNFPGRFSGRQFSNSRSEMNVSTLELGDSALYLCASSSDIPRELFFGEGSRLTVL.

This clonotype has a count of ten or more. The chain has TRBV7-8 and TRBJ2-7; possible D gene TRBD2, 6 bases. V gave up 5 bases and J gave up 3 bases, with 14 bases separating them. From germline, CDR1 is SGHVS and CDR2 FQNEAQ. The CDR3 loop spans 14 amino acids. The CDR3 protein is CASSPRRDHYEQYF. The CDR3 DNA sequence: TGTGCCAGCAGCCCACGGCGGGATCACTACGAGCAGTACTTC.

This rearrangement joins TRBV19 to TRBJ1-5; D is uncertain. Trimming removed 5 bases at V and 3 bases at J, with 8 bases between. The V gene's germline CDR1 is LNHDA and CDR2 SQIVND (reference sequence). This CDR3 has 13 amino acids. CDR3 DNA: TGTGCCAGTAGTCGGAAAGACAATCAGCCCCAGCATTTT. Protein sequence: CASSRKDNQPQHF.

The CDR3 DNA follows: TGCGCCAGCAGTCAATCGACAGGGGCGGCGGTCGGCTACACCTTC. This gives the protein CASSQSTGAAVGYTF. This chain links TRBV23-1 with TRBJ1-2; 8 nucleotides align to TRBD1. TRBV23-1 is annotated as an ORF whose role is uncertain. V dropped 0 bases and J dropped 8; count of bases not matched to a gene: 8. There are 15 residues in the CDR3.

Here the CDR3 reads CSASDSLNTEAFF. Written as DNA, the CDR3 is TGCAGCGCCAGCGACAGCCTGAACACTGAAGCTTTCTTT. The rearrangement uses TRBV29-1 and TRBJ1-1; D may be TRBD1 (5 bases). V was cut by 7 bases and J by 0 bases, with 12 bases left in between. This CDR3 contains 13 residues. The germline CDR1 and CDR2 sequences are SQVTM and ANQGSEA.

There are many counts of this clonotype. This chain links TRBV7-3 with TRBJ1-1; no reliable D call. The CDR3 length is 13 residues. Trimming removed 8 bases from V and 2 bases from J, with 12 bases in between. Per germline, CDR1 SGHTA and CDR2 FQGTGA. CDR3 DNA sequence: TGTGCCAGCTCGAGGGAGGCCAACACTGAAGCTTTCTTT. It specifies CASSREANTEAFF.

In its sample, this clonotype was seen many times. The CDR3 spells CASSYSSSYNEQFF. DNA of the CDR3: TGTGCCAGCAGTTACTCTTCTAGCTACAATGAGCAGTTCTTC. This sequence joins TRBV6-2 or TRBV6-3 and TRBJ2-1, with D uncertain. The CDR3 consists of 14 residues. CDR1 is MNHEY and CDR2 is SVGEGT in the germline V gene. The V gene lost 0 bases and the J gene lost 3 bases, with 6 bases spanning the gap.

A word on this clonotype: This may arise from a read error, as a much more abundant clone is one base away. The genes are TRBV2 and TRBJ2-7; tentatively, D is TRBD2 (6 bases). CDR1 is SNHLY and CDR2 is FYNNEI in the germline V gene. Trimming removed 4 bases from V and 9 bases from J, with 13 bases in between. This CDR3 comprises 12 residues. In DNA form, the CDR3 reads TGTGCCAGCAGTGCGGGGGTCCACGCGCAGTACTTC. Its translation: CASSAGVHAQYF.

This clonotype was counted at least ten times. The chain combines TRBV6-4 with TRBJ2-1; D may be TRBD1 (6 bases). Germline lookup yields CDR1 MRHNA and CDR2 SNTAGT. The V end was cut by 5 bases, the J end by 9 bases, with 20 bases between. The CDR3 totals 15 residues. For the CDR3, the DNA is TGTGCCAGCAGTTCCCAGGGGAACGTAAGAGGTGAGCAGTTCTTC. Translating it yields CASSSQGNVRGEQFF.

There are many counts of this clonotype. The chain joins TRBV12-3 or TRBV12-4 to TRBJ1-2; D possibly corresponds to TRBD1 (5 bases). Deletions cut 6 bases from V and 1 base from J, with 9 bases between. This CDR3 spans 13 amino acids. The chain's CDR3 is CASSLGGNYGYTF. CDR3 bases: TGTGCCAGCAGCCTGGGGGGTAACTATGGCTACACCTTC.